This T cell receptor (beta chain) came from a study of blood T cell repertoires in COVID-19 (TCRdb year 2020). Looking at the study overall: Samples covering the acute and convalescent phases of COVID-19 were provided by collaborators in the United States, Italy and Spain. The prospective study material was composed of cDNA or gDNA derived from T cells, B-cell-depleted T cells, or PBMCs. The dataset comprised deeply sampled blood TCRbeta repertoires from subjects exposed to, actively infected with, or recovered from COVID-19. The repertoires were released in a freely available public database intended as a resource for research on the immune response to SARS-CoV-2. Samples were obtained from the ongoing ImmuneRACE study (first 160 participants) and from some 1,200 subjects provided by 6 global collaborators. A de-identified subject ID, COVID-19 status, age in years and sex were almost always included in the sample metadata. Where HLA class I and class II types were available, the types were taken from metadata supplied by the sample provider, not from assay-based typing.

TCRbeta CDR3 regions were amplified from genomic DNA using the immunoSEQ Assay, a bias-controlled multiplex PCR. From the authors' description of their analysis: Nucleated cell counts per sample were estimated from amplification of reference gene primers within the assay. To quantify the absolute abundance of each unique TCRbeta CDR3 rearrangement, sequence reads were collapsed and filtered. For each sample, productive Simpson clonality was calculated as the square root of Simpson's diversity index over productive rearrangements. The table was pulled from immuneACCESS by TCRdb, which kept in-frame rearrangements only. Such tables lose some clones; where checked, under half of the loss comes from unresolved V genes, and the rest has no known cause. D and trimming were read from the DNA, whereas the V and J calls and clone size are those reported in that table. The sample records around 250,000 clones, approximately 86% of which are singletons. Around 1.7% of the sample rests with the top ten.

General conclusions and limits of the study: The amount of clinical and demographic metadata varied by source and participant and was provided uncurated.

Samples from volunteer blood donors who had recovered from COVID-19 were contributed by a second Seattle source. Each collaborating institution followed its own protocols to collect whole blood in K2EDTA tubes. For TCRbeta analysis, collaborator samples were shipped as frozen whole blood, as isolated PBMCs, or as DNA extracted from either sample type. Comment on this clone: It has no known antigen specificity. No base-level quality is on record; no much larger clone is a single base apart.

The TCR sequence derives from a woman aged 60-70 years who had recovered from COVID-19. Source material: peripheral blood.

CDR3 sequence: CASSRGLAGEIEQYF. The DNA reads as follows: TGTGCCAGCTCACGGGGACTAGCGGGAGAGATTGAGCAGTACTTC. The rearranged segments are TRBV18 and TRBJ2-7; 14 central bases correspond to TRBD2. CDR1 and CDR2 were assigned from the germline V gene as KGHSH and LQKENI. For this chain, trimming is 4 bases at the V end and 7 bases at the J end, and the number of junction bases without a gene match is 6. The CDR3, cysteine through phenylalanine, is 15 amino acids long. Kept here is only the CDR3 DNA, which spans 45 bases and is read in frame from base 1.